The clone carrying this T cell receptor beta chain was seen once. The antigen is unknown. The CDR3 runs to 13 residues. V lost 5 bases to trimming and J lost 2 bases, with 10 bases between them. Germline values: CDR1 SQVTM, CDR2 ANQGSEA. This specimen comes from a study of blood T cells in healthy people across ages. A second PCR of 7 to 11 cycles used a sample-barcoded 5' primer and a J-beta primer mix. TCRdb analysed the 5' RACE reads with MiXCR anew, one entry per CDR3 protein. This sample has fewer than 700,000 distinct CDR3 sequences, with roughly 48% found just once. Whole-study findings and limits: In these data, TCR beta diversity tracked strongly with naive T cell percentage. The lack of PBMC sorting stopped any conclusive naive versus antigen-experienced comparison.

Specimen: blood. The TCR sequence derives from an older man in good health. The chain is built from TRBV29-1 and TRBJ1-5; D remains unclear. This chain's CDR3 is CSVLGAGNQPQHF. The CDR3 bases are TGCAGCGTTTTGGGTGCGGGCAATCAGCCCCAGCATTTT.